One sample yielded the 3 T cell receptor beta chains listed below, sequenced in a study of OX40 agonist ivuxolimab in advanced cancers. Assay: immunoSEQ multiplex PCR; the TCRdb copy retains only in-frame clones and omits some. The repertoire holds roughly 120,000 clones, around 90% seen once, with under 0.95% in the top ten. This sample comprised CD4+ or CD8+ T cells sorted from blood, obtained in a trial of the OX40 agonist ivuxolimab. All receptors come from an adult with an advanced solid tumor such as melanoma, head and neck, liver or kidney cancer.

The chain joins TRBV4-3 to TRBJ1-2, with D tentatively TRBD1 (6 bases). V was clipped by 2 bases and J by 3 bases, with 16 bases between them. CDR3 size: 16 residues. CDR1 LGHNA and CDR2 YSLEER come from the germline V gene. DNA for the CDR3: TGCGCCAGCAGCCAACTTGCGGGCAGGGGAGACTATGGCTACACCTTC. It codes for CASSQLAGRGDYGYTF.

Written as DNA, the CDR3 is TGTGCCAGCAGTTTACAGTCGGGGGTCCAAGGGGAGACCCAGTACTTC. As protein: CASSLQSGVQGETQYF. V is TRBV28 and J is TRBJ2-5; tentative D call: TRBD2 (6 bases). Germline V gene data show CDR1 as MDHEN and CDR2 as SYDVKM. V lost 2 bases and J 5 bases, leaving 18 bases between the germline ends. The CDR3 runs 16 residues.

The rearrangement links TRBV2 to TRBJ2-3; TRBD2 agrees at 14 bases. CDR1 and CDR2 (germline): SNHLY, FYNNEI. V was clipped by 4 bases and J by 1 base; unmatched bases: 7. This CDR3 is 18 amino acids long. The CDR3 sequence: CASSGPGLAGVGTDTQYF. The CDR3 DNA reads TGTGCCAGCAGTGGACCGGGACTAGCGGGAGTAGGCACAGATACGCAGTATTTT.